This TCR beta chain was recorded in a study of shared clonotypes between healthy human individuals. General study points: Generation probabilities were higher for clonotypes shared across all four sorted-subset donors than for unshared ones.

A word on this clone: Its matching antigen is unknown.

The CDR3 is 18 amino acids. V was trimmed by 4 bases and J by 5 bases, leaving 29 bases between them. Germline assignment: CDR1 GTSNPN and CDR2 SVGIG (reference sequence). Researchers ran the assay at a deep level. Original methodology: From ImmunoSEQ came sequences covering only the junction and carrying no quality scores, so filtering differed. Libraries were prepared by immunoSEQ multiplex PCR; TCRdb keeps only in-frame clonotypes and omits some of them. The DNA was the basis for D and trimming; V, J and clone size are from that table. Of over a million clones in the sample, more than 75% were seen once.

The receptor's source is a man younger than 30 in good health. Some clones in this sample may be carry-over from other donors' samples. This chain links TRBV30 with TRBJ2-5, with D maybe TRBD2 (6 bases). Sequencing used memory CD4+ T cells from PBMCs. Subset indicated: CD45RA-negative fraction. CDR3 loop: CAWKAWSSRERGRETQYF. As DNA, the CDR3 is TGTGCCTGGAAGGCCTGGTCTTCCCGGGAGAGAGGAAGGGAGACCCAGTACTTC.